This T cell receptor beta chain was sequenced during a study of OX40 agonist ivuxolimab in advanced cancers. Patients had blood sampled at baseline and again on cycle 4 day 1 and cycle 7 day 1. CDR1 is SGHVS, CDR2 FQNEAQ, per germline. CDR3 length: 12 residues. The ends were cut back, 5 bases at V and 5 bases at J, with 10 bases in the middle. Method: immunoSEQ multiplex PCR; TCRdb's copy keeps in-frame clones and lacks some. Here the sample spans around 100,000 clones, 75% to 90% being singletons. The receptor comes from an adult with an advanced solid tumor such as melanoma, head and neck, liver or kidney cancer. V is TRBV7-8 and J is TRBJ2-7; D is unresolved. Sample: CD4+ or CD8+ T cells sorted from blood, taken in a trial of the OX40 agonist ivuxolimab. The DNA of the CDR3 is TGTGCCAGCAGCCACTCCCTGAACGAGCAGTACTTC. Translation gives CASSHSLNEQYF.